This TCR beta chain was recovered during a study of human T cells and chemical hapten exposure. Study overall: Minor volume differences among pooled libraries chiefly drove per-sample TCR yield variation. Regarding the study as a whole: Relative to control repertoires, expanded TCRs gave rise to significantly more large CDR3 similarity clusters.

There are 13 residues in the CDR3. V was shortened by 0 bases and J by 3 bases, with 6 bases between the two germline ends. Germline assignment: CDR1 SGHAT and CDR2 FQNNGV. Time point meaning: patch test 1, 2 weeks after DPC sensitization. Treatment in this sample: therapeutic diphenylcyclopropenone sensitization with weekly scalp DPC. This clonotype was detected ten times or more. Its antigen is not identified. MiXCR, run by TCRdb on the RACE reads, gives a single entry per CDR3 protein. Counted here are 75,000 to 90,000 distinct CDR3 sequences, roughly 10% occurring once; the ten biggest clones make up 3.5%.

Sequences were derived from whole blood, sampled in connection with sensitization to the hapten diphenylcyclopropenone (DPC). This receptor was obtained from an older woman with alopecia areata. Some clones in this sample may be carry-over from other donors' samples. The chain joins TRBV11-2 to TRBJ2-7; no reliable D call. The CDR3 sequence is CASSLEVGYEQYF. The CDR3 bases are TGTGCCAGCAGCTTAGAGGTCGGCTACGAGCAGTACTTC.